This is a list of T cell receptor beta chains from one sample in a study of blood T cells in healthy people across ages. TCRdb called the 5' RACE reads again in MiXCR, with one record for every CDR3 protein. The repertoire consists of fewer than 900,000 distinct CDR3 sequences, with roughly 44% occurring once and the leading ten covering roughly 20%. The sequenced sample was blood. The source of these receptors is a woman aged 60-75 years in good health. CDR3s include the opening cysteine and the closing phenylalanine or tryptophan. The order of the fields is CDR3 DNA, CDR3 protein, D gene, J gene, clone size, V gene. D genes are given only for firm matches. Expanded clones are given a class, and other clones once, few, many or no size at all.

DNA: TGTGCCACTAGCAGAGATCAAGCTGGAGGGTATGGCTACACCTTC
CDR3: CATSRDQAGGYGYTF
D: NA
J: TRBJ1-2
size: NA
V: TRBV15

DNA: TGCGCCAGCTGTCTGGCGGGAGCGTCCTACAATGAGCAGTTCTTC
CDR3: CASCLAGASYNEQFF
D: TRBD2
J: TRBJ2-1
size: NA
V: TRBV5-1

DNA: TGTGCCAGCAGGAAGACAGGGTTCTATGGCTACACCTTC
CDR3: CASRKTGFYGYTF
D: TRBD1
J: TRBJ1-2
size: few
V: TRBV6-5

DNA: TGTGCCAGCAGTGAACAGAACAGGGTAGCCTACGAGCAGTACTTC
CDR3: CASSEQNRVAYEQYF
D: NA
J: TRBJ2-7
size: NA
V: TRBV6-1

DNA: TGTGCCAGCAGTCCTCCGACTAGCGGGGCCTACAATGAGCAGTTCTTC
CDR3: CASSPPTSGAYNEQFF
D: TRBD2
J: TRBJ2-1
size: few
V: TRBV27

DNA: TGTGCCAGCAGCTCCCTGGTGGGGTTCTCGGGAGAGACCCAGTACTTC
CDR3: CASSSLVGFSGETQYF
D: NA
J: TRBJ2-5
size: NA
V: TRBV7-9

DNA: TGCAGTGCTAGGCGTAGGGAGGGTGTGGACATTCAGTACTTC
CDR3: CSARRREGVDIQYF
D: TRBD2
J: TRBJ2-4
size: few
V: TRBV20-1

DNA: TGTGCCAGCAGTTACTCAGGGAAATTGGACTATGGCTACACCTTC
CDR3: CASSYSGKLDYGYTF
D: NA
J: TRBJ1-2
size: NA
V: TRBV6-5

DNA: TGTGCCAGCAGGACTAGCGGGGGATACAATGAGCAGTTCTTC
CDR3: CASRTSGGYNEQFF
D: TRBD2
J: TRBJ2-1
size: many
V: TRBV12-3/TRBV12-4

DNA: TGTGCCAGCAGCCTAAGGCCCCCTCGGGATGGCTACACCTTC
CDR3: CASSLRPPRDGYTF
D: NA
J: TRBJ1-2
size: few
V: TRBV3-1

DNA: TGTGCCAGCAGCTCCTGGACAGGGGGCGGAGAGCAGTACTTC
CDR3: CASSSWTGGGEQYF
D: NA
J: TRBJ2-7
size: NA
V: TRBV21-1

DNA: TGTGCCAGCAGCGTCGCACAGGGGGCTCGGGGCTACACCTTC
CDR3: CASSVAQGARGYTF
D: TRBD1
J: TRBJ1-2
size: few
V: TRBV9

DNA: TGTGCCAGCAGTGAATATACGGTTCCCTACGAGCAGTACTTC
CDR3: CASSEYTVPYEQYF
D: NA
J: TRBJ2-7
size: NA
V: TRBV25-1

DNA: TGTGCCAGCAGTTTATCCTCAGGAGGGACTGAAGCTTTCTTT
CDR3: CASSLSSGGTEAFF
D: NA
J: TRBJ1-1
size: NA
V: TRBV28

DNA: TGTGCCAGCAGTGATCAAGGACAACGCTACGAGCAGTACTTC
CDR3: CASSDQGQRYEQYF
D: NA
J: TRBJ2-7
size: few
V: TRBV25-1

DNA: TGTGCCTGGAGAGTGGTGGCAGGGGGCCAGGGCTACACCTTC
CDR3: CAWRVVAGGQGYTF
D: TRBD1
J: TRBJ1-2
size: few
V: TRBV30

DNA: TGTGCCAGCAGCCCCCTAGGTTGGGGCTACGAGCAGTACTTC
CDR3: CASSPLGWGYEQYF
D: NA
J: TRBJ2-7
size: many
V: TRBV13